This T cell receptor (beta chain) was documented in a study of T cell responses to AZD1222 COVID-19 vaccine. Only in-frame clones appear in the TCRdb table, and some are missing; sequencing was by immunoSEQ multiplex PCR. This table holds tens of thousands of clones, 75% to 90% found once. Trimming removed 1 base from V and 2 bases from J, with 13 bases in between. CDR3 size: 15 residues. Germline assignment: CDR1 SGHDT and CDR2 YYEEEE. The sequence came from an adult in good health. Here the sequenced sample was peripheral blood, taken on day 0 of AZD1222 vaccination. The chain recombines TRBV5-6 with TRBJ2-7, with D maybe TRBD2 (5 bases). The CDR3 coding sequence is TGTGCCAGCAGCTTGTCTCGGGATATAACCTACGAGCAGTACTTC. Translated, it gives CASSLSRDITYEQYF.